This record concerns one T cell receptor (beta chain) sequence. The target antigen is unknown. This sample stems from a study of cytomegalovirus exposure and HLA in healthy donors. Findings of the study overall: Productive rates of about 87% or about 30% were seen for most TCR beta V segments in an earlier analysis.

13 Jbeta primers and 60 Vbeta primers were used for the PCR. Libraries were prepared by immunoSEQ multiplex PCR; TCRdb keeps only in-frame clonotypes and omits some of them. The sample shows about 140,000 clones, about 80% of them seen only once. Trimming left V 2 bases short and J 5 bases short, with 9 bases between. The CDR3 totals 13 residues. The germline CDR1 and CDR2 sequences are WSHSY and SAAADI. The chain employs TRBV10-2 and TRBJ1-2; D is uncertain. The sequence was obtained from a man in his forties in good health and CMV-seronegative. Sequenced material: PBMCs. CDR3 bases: TGCGCCAGCAGTGAGACAGCAGCTTATGGCTACACCTTC. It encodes CASSETAAYGYTF.